This entry lists 32 T cell receptor beta chains sequenced from one sample in a study of T cell responses to AZD1222 COVID-19 vaccine. Produced via immunoSEQ multiplex PCR; TCRdb's table is partial and in-frame only. The sample contains approximately 70,000 clones, 65% to 90% of which appear only once. Here the sequenced sample was peripheral blood, taken on day 0 of AZD1222 vaccination. The source of these receptors is an adult in good health.

The chain is built from TRBV15 and TRBJ1-1, with 8 bases identical to TRBD1. V was pared by 5 bases and J by 8 bases, with 10 bases of the junction left unmatched. The CDR3 is 14 amino acids. Germline-derived CDR1 and CDR2 are LNHNV and YYDKDF (reference sequence). In DNA, the CDR3 is TGTGCCACCAGCGCTCGGACAGGGTCGCCCGAAGCTTTCTTT. Translation: CATSARTGSPEAFF.

The chain combines TRBV11-2 with TRBJ2-2; D uncertain. V was clipped by 3 bases and J by 5 bases, with 10 bases between them. Germline-derived CDR1 and CDR2 are SGHAT and FQNNGV. This CDR3 contains 14 residues. CDR3 region: CASSFNTQTGELFF. The CDR3 coding sequence is TGTGCCAGCAGCTTTAACACACAAACCGGGGAGCTGTTTTTT.

This clone was detected only once. The rearrangement links TRBV4-1 to TRBJ1-4; weak D call: TRBD1 (5 bases). Between the trimmed V and J ends, which lost 5 bases and 3 bases, there was a span of 13 bases. This CDR3 is built from 15 residues. In germline, CDR1 is MGHRA, CDR2 YSYEKL. The CDR3: CASSFRDVPNEKLFF. In nucleotides, the CDR3 is TGCGCCAGCAGCTTCCGGGACGTTCCTAATGAAAAACTGTTTTTT.

This rearrangement joins TRBV11-2 to TRBJ2-6; D remains ambiguous. Trimming took off 1 base at V and 2 bases at J, with 6 bases between the two ends. The germline gives CDR1 SGHAT, CDR2 FQNNGV. This CDR3 has 15 residues. In DNA form, the CDR3 reads TGTGCCAGCAGCTTAGGAGAGGCTGGGGCCAACGTCCTGACTTTC. It yields the protein CASSLGEAGANVLTF.

This clone appeared once. This CDR3 is CASSYSTGGSYNEQFF. CDR3 bases: TGTGCCAGCAGTTACTCAACGGGGGGCTCCTACAATGAGCAGTTCTTC. The V and J genes are TRBV6-5 and TRBJ2-1; TRBD2 agrees at 7 bases. After removal of 0 bases from V and 0 bases from J, the junction contained 2 bases not matched to a gene. The CDR3 has 16 residues. The germline CDR1 and CDR2 sequences are MNHEY and SVGAGI.

The table lists this clone with many counts. The genes are TRBV7-9 and TRBJ1-1; the D gene is possibly TRBD1 (6 bases). Trimming cost V 5 bases and J 5 bases, with 12 bases left between them. Germline loops: CDR1 SEHNR, CDR2 FQNEAQ (reference sequence). The CDR3 has 13 residues. The CDR3 nucleotides read TGTGCCAGCAGCCCCTCAGGGGAGACTGAAGCTTTCTTT. This codes for CASSPSGETEAFF.

This clone was detected a few times. This chain joins TRBV30 and TRBJ1-2; the match to TRBD1 covers 7 bases. This CDR3 is built from 14 residues. In germline, CDR1 is GTSNPN, CDR2 SVGIG (reference sequence). The V and J ends lost 4 bases and 4 bases, in that order; junction bases with no gene match: 9. The CDR3 coding sequence is TGTGCCTGGACCCCCGGGACAGCTGGCTATGGCTACACCTTC. Amino acids: CAWTPGTAGYGYTF.

The rearrangement joins TRBV29-1 to TRBJ2-4, with 13 bases lining up with TRBD2. The CDR3 is 15 residues long. J lost 8 bases, V lost 7 bases, and 11 bases had no gene match. Germline CDR1 and CDR2: SQVTM and ANQGSEA. In DNA form, the CDR3 reads TGCAGCGCCGGACTAGCGGGGGCCTCACGGGACATTCAGTACTTC. Amino acid sequence: CSAGLAGASRDIQYF.

V usage is TRBV10-3 and J usage is TRBJ1-2, with 7 bases aligning to TRBD1. The CDR3 loop spans 15 amino acids. V was pared by 7 bases and J by 8 bases, with 16 bases of the junction left unmatched. Germline V lookup: CDR1 ENHRY, CDR2 SYGVKD. The CDR3 nucleotides are TGTGCCATCAATCTAGGCAGGGACAGACCACAGGGCTACACCTTC. Translated, it gives CAINLGRDRPQGYTF.

This sequence joins TRBV7-9 and TRBJ2-7; TRBD1 matches at 7 bases. This CDR3 has 15 residues. The germline V gene has CDR1 SEHNR and CDR2 FQNEAQ (reference sequence). The V segment lost 2 bases and the J segment 2 bases; nucleotides outside the gene matches: 6. This chain's CDR3 is CASSLKDRHAYEQYF. The CDR3 DNA sequence: TGTGCCAGCAGCTTAAAGGACAGGCACGCCTACGAGCAGTACTTC.

This chain joins TRBV5-6 and TRBJ2-7; either TRBD1 or TRBD2 may fit D (5 bases each). The CDR3 runs to 15 residues. The germline V gene has CDR1 SGHDT and CDR2 YYEEEE. V was trimmed by 4 bases and J by 3 bases, leaving 17 bases between them. The CDR3 coding sequence is TGTGCCAGCAGCCTTGACCCGGGACCACACTACGAGCAGTACTTC. As protein: CASSLDPGPHYEQYF.

The chain joins TRBV2 to TRBJ1-6; 8 bases are shared with TRBD1. In germline, CDR1 is SNHLY, CDR2 FYNNEI. This CDR3 has 15 amino acids. J gave up 7 bases and V 5 bases, and 7 bases lay outside the gene matches. The CDR3 is CASSPRTGTNSPLHF. The CDR3 DNA follows: TGTGCCAGCAGTCCACGGACAGGGACCAATTCACCCCTCCACTTT.

The CDR3 spells CAISHGSLSSYEQYF. CDR3 coding DNA: TGTGCCATCAGCCATGGGTCCTTGAGCTCCTACGAGCAGTACTTC. The rearrangement links TRBV10-3 to TRBJ2-7; no clear D. CDR1 is ENHRY, CDR2 SYGVKD, per germline. The CDR3 loop spans 15 amino acids. Trimming pared 6 bases from V and 0 bases from J, leaving 15 bases between.

The CDR3: CAAGSSYEQYF. DNA for the CDR3: TGTGCAGCTGGTAGCTCCTACGAGCAGTACTTC. This chain uses TRBV15 with TRBJ2-7; no clear D gene. The length of the CDR3 is 11 residues. CDR1 LNHNV and CDR2 YYDKDF come from the germline V gene (reference sequence).

V gene TRBV7-2 combines with J gene TRBJ2-4; D is uncertain. Germline lookup yields CDR1 SGHTA and CDR2 FQGNSA. V gave up 0 bases and J gave up 0 bases, with 18 bases separating them. This CDR3 contains 19 residues. As DNA, the CDR3 is TGTGCCAGCAGCTTAGCCGGCGGAATAGCCCGACTAGCCAAAAACATTCAGTACTTC. Translated: CASSLAGGIARLAKNIQYF.

The rearrangement joins TRBV6-1 to TRBJ1-5; the D gene is possibly TRBD1 (6 bases). With 1 base removed from V and 5 bases from J, the gap between germline ends came to 12 bases. CDR1 is MNHNS and CDR2 is SASEGT in the germline V gene. The CDR3 is 15 residues long. This chain's CDR3 is CASSEGGTGYQPQHF. Here the CDR3 DNA reads TGTGCCAGCAGTGAAGGAGGAACAGGGTATCAGCCCCAGCATTTT.

The rearrangement uses TRBV30 and TRBJ2-5; D could derive from TRBD1 or TRBD2 (5 bases each). V was cut by 0 bases and J by 9 bases, with 14 bases left in between. The CDR3 is 13 amino acids. Germline CDR1 reads GTSNPN; CDR2 reads SVGIG (reference sequence). DNA for the CDR3: TGTGCCTGGAGTGTCCAAGGGGAGAAGGCCCAGTACTTC. Protein sequence: CAWSVQGEKAQYF.

This chain links TRBV2 with TRBJ1-6; D not certain. The germline V and J ends were trimmed by 3 bases and 0 bases, with 6 bases remaining between them. CDR1 and CDR2 (germline): SNHLY, FYNNEI. The CDR3 is 15 amino acids. The CDR3 loop is CASSEGFSYNSPLHF. DNA for the CDR3: TGTGCCAGCAGTGAGGGGTTCTCCTATAATTCACCCCTCCACTTT.

This clone was recorded once. Within the sample, other DNA sequences also encode this same CDR3. V is TRBV28 and J is TRBJ1-2; no firm D call. The CDR3 contains 12 residues. With 5 bases removed from V and 8 bases from J, the gap between germline ends came to 12 bases. Germline CDR1 MDHEN, CDR2 SYDVKM. The CDR3 here is CASSLLLEGYTF. The CDR3 DNA reads as TGTGCCAGCAGTCTCCTCTTGGAGGGCTACACCTTC.

The rearrangement uses TRBV5-4 and TRBJ1-4; D is undetermined. The CDR3 totals 13 residues. V shed 1 base and J shed 6 bases, with 7 bases lying between them. The germline V gene encodes CDR1 SGHNT and CDR2 YYREEE (reference sequence). CDR3 amino acids: CASSLRGDEKLFF. The CDR3 coding sequence is TGTGCCAGCAGCTTGCGGGGAGATGAAAAACTGTTTTTT.

This clone has only a few counts. The V call is TRBV15, the J call TRBJ1-4, with TRBD1 as a possible D gene (6 bases). CDR1 is LNHNV, CDR2 YYDKDF, per germline (reference sequence). Trimming removed 1 base from V and 4 bases from J, with 13 bases in between. The CDR3 is 16 amino acids. The CDR3: CATSRAGGSNNEKLFF. As DNA, the CDR3 is TGTGCCACCAGCAGAGCCGGGGGCAGTAATAATGAAAAACTGTTTTTT. The full variable domain, with the rest looked up from reference TRBV15 and TRBJ1-4, is DAMVIQNPRYQVTQFGKPVTLSCSQTLNHNVMYWYQQKSSQAPKLLFHYYDKDFNNEADTPDNFQSRRPNTSFCFLDIRSPGLGDTAMYLCATSRAGGSNNEKLFFGSGTQLSVL.

V usage is TRBV2 and J usage is TRBJ2-7; D is possibly TRBD1 (5 bases). The CDR3 totals 12 residues. The V gene's germline CDR1 is SNHLY and CDR2 FYNNEI. Trimming pared 4 bases from V and 3 bases from J, leaving 7 bases between. In DNA, the CDR3 is TGTGCCAGCAGTGCAGGGAACTACGAGCAGTACTTC. It is translated as CASSAGNYEQYF.

The chain couples TRBV6-4 to TRBJ2-1; no reliable D call. V lost 9 bases to trimming and J lost 2 bases, with 11 bases between them. The CDR3 runs 13 residues. The germline gives CDR1 MRHNA, CDR2 SNTAGT. Here the CDR3 DNA reads TGTGCCAGTGGCCAGACCGCCTACAATGAGCAGTTCTTC. Amino acid sequence: CASGQTAYNEQFF.

Written as DNA, the CDR3 is TGTGCCAGCAGCGTAGGCAGGGTTGGAAACACCATATATTTT. Its protein product is CASSVGRVGNTIYF. The chain employs TRBV9 and TRBJ1-3, with TRBD1 as a possible D gene (5 bases). CDR1 is SGDLS and CDR2 is YYNGEE in the germline V gene. With 0 bases removed from V and 3 bases from J, the gap between germline ends came to 7 bases. The CDR3 sequence is 14 residues long.

This clone was counted a few times. The CDR3: CASSLTGDSGYTF. In DNA form, the CDR3 reads TGTGCCAGCAGCTTAACGGGGGATTCTGGCTACACCTTC. V is TRBV7-3 and J is TRBJ1-2; maybe TRBD1 (5 bases). Germline CDR1 and CDR2: SGHTA and FQGTGA. This CDR3 has 13 amino acids. Trimming pared 0 bases from V and 7 bases from J, leaving 9 bases between.

In this sample, this clone turned up once. This chain connects TRBV30 to TRBJ1-5, with TRBD1 matching 7 bases. The germline gives CDR1 GTSNPN, CDR2 SVGIG (reference sequence). The trim removed 3 bases at V and 0 bases at J, leaving 8 bases unmatched. The CDR3 spans 16 residues. The CDR3 here is CAWSLRTGDSNQPQHF. The CDR3 bases are TGTGCCTGGAGCCTTAGGACAGGAGATAGCAATCAGCCCCAGCATTTT. Combining the CDR3 with reference TRBV30 and TRBJ1-5 gives the whole variable domain SQTIHQWPATLVQPVGSPLSLECTVEGTSNPNLYWYRQAAGRGLQLLFYSVGIGQISSEVPQNLSASRPQDRQFILSSKKLLLSDSGFYLCAWSLRTGDSNQPQHFGDGTRLSIL.

This chain links TRBV7-3 with TRBJ2-7; D gene ambiguous. CDR3 length: 14 residues. Germline V gene sequence: CDR1 SGHTA, CDR2 FQGTGA. Trimming took off 2 bases at V and 0 bases at J, with 8 bases between the two ends. The CDR3: CASSLSGGSYEQYF. In DNA form, the CDR3 reads TGTGCCAGCAGCTTATCAGGCGGCTCCTACGAGCAGTACTTC.

This clone was recorded once. The chain carries TRBV5-4 and TRBJ1-2; D not resolved. The CDR3 totals 14 residues. Germline V gives CDR1 SGHNT, CDR2 YYREEE (reference sequence). V was pared by 1 base and J by 0 bases, with 7 bases between. For the CDR3, the DNA is TGTGCCAGCAGCTTGATGGGAACTAACTATGGCTACACCTTC. It is translated as CASSLMGTNYGYTF.

The J gene is TRBJ2-2, the V gene TRBV7-8; 10 bases match TRBD2. V shed 3 bases, J shed 6 bases, and the junction held 16 bases outside the gene matches. CDR1 is SGHVS, CDR2 FQNEAQ, per germline. The CDR3 is made up of 19 amino acids. CDR3 nucleotides: TGTGCCAGCAGCTTTAGGACTAGCGGCCCCGCTCTCAGTTCCGGGGAGCTGTTTTTT. It is translated as CASSFRTSGPALSSGELFF.

The CDR3 region has the DNA TGCGCCAGCAGCTTCGGGTTCAGGGGCGATGAGCAGTTCTTC. Protein sequence: CASSFGFRGDEQFF. This chain connects TRBV5-1 to TRBJ2-1; perhaps TRBD1 as D (6 bases). The germline V and J ends were trimmed by 2 bases and 8 bases, with 14 bases remaining between them. The CDR3 spans 14 residues. Germline V gene sequence: CDR1 SGHRS, CDR2 YFSETQ.

The J gene is TRBJ2-3, the V gene TRBV5-1; D is perhaps TRBD2 (7 bases). Trimming pared 0 bases from V and 5 bases from J, leaving 13 bases between. CDR1 and CDR2 from the germline V gene are SGHRS and YFSETQ. The CDR3 runs to 15 residues. The CDR3 loop reads CASSLEGGPRDTQYF. CDR3 DNA sequence: TGCGCCAGCAGCTTGGAGGGGGGGCCCAGAGATACGCAGTATTTT.

The rearrangement joins TRBV9 to TRBJ2-3; D call uncertain. The CDR3 has 14 amino acids. The V end lost 0 bases, the J end lost 4 bases, and 9 bases lay between the germline ends. Germline loops: CDR1 SGDLS, CDR2 YYNGEE. The CDR3 loop reads CASSVGDSPDTQYF. In DNA form, the CDR3 reads TGTGCCAGCAGCGTAGGGGATTCCCCAGATACGCAGTATTTT.